This TCR beta chain was recorded in a study of cytomegalovirus exposure and HLA in healthy donors. Overall study findings and caveats: CMV antigen specificity of a few CMV-associated chains was confirmed in vitro.

This clone came up a few times. Its antigen is unidentified. PCR was performed using 60 Vbeta and 13 Jbeta primers. Profiling relied on immunoSEQ multiplex PCR, and the TCRdb table lists in-frame clones only, not all of them. The top ten clones hold approximately 1.8% of a sample with roughly 150,000 clones, less than 10% of them seen once. V lost 0 bases, J lost 5 bases, and 14 bases lay in between. The CDR3 has 15 amino acids. Germline lookup yields CDR1 SEHNR and CDR2 FQNEAQ (reference sequence). The receptor comes from a male donor in good health and CMV-seronegative. Sequences were obtained from PBMCs. This chain links TRBV7-9 with TRBJ2-7; tentatively, D is TRBD1 (5 bases). CDR3: CASSLAPGLGNEQYF. CDR3 DNA sequence: TGTGCCAGCAGCTTAGCGCCAGGGCTAGGTAACGAGCAGTACTTC.